Below are 20 T cell receptor beta chains sequenced from a single sample in a study of blood T cells in healthy people across ages. A J-beta primer mix and a sample-barcoded 5' primer were used in a second PCR of roughly 6 to 11 cycles. TCRdb independently ran MiXCR on the 5' RACE reads; one entry per CDR3 protein. The sample holds about 1.8 million distinct CDR3 sequences, 49% seen once. The sample consisted of blood. Receptors were obtained from a woman between 40 and 50 years old in good health.

The CDR3: CATSDPPREREQYF. CDR3 DNA: TGTGCCACCAGTGATCCCCCGAGGGAGCGTGAGCAGTACTTC. This chain connects TRBV24-1 to TRBJ2-5, with D perhaps matching TRBD2 (5 bases). The germline CDR1 and CDR2 sequences are KGHDR and SFDVKD. The CDR3 has 14 amino acids. Trimming shortened V by 3 bases and J by 11 bases, and 18 bases separated the two germline ends.

This clonotype has only a few counts. This rearrangement joins TRBV7-2 to TRBJ2-7, with TRBD1 identical over 8 bases. V was pared by 1 base and J by 9 bases, with 14 bases of the junction left unmatched. Germline CDR1 SGHTA, CDR2 FQGNSA. This CDR3 comprises 16 residues. The CDR3 DNA follows: TGTGCCAGCAGCTTAGGTTCCGGACAGGGTTTGACAGGGCAGTACTTC. Amino acid sequence: CASSLGSGQGLTGQYF.

This chain links TRBV20-1 with TRBJ2-3; D remains unclear. V lost 3 bases and J lost 4, with 2 bases in between. Germline CDR1 and CDR2: DFQATT and SNEGSKA (reference sequence). CDR3 length equals 10 residues. CDR3: CSARSDTQYF. CDR3 bases: TGCAGTGCTAGGTCAGATACGCAGTATTTT.

The chain joins TRBV6-2 or TRBV6-3 to TRBJ2-5; 7 nucleotides match TRBD1. CDR1 is MNHEY, CDR2 SVGEGT, per germline. V shed 0 bases, J shed 7 bases, and the junction held 5 bases outside the gene matches. This CDR3 region has 14 residues. CDR3 sequence: CASSYSMGQPTQYF. The CDR3 DNA sequence: TGTGCCAGCAGTTACTCGATGGGACAGCCGACCCAGTACTTC.

The V and J genes are TRBV20-1 and TRBJ2-5, with 7 nucleotides matching TRBD2. Germline V gene sequence: CDR1 DFQATT, CDR2 SNEGSKA (reference sequence). Unmatched junction bases numbered 9, after V lost 0 bases and J lost 2 bases. The CDR3 runs to 16 residues. CDR3 region: CSARDPAGVLQETQYF. For the CDR3, the DNA is TGCAGTGCTAGAGATCCGGCGGGGGTGTTACAAGAGACCCAGTACTTC.

The gene calls are TRBV4-1 and TRBJ1-1; D is perhaps TRBD1 (6 bases). Germline loops: CDR1 MGHRA, CDR2 YSYEKL. The CDR3 is made up of 16 amino acids. V lost 4 bases, J lost 3 bases, and 18 bases lay in between. The CDR3 DNA reads TGCGCCAGCAGCCTGCCAAAACAGGGCTCGGACACTGAAGCTTTCTTT. The encoded protein is CASSLPKQGSDTEAFF.

J is TRBJ2-3 and V is TRBV20-1, with D perhaps TRBD2 (6 bases). Trimming removed 1 base from V and 2 bases from J, with 13 bases in between. Germline values: CDR1 DFQATT, CDR2 SNEGSKA (reference sequence). The CDR3 covers 15 residues. The CDR3 DNA follows: TGCAGTGCTAGAGCCCCGGCGGGGTTCACAGATACGCAGTATTTT. It yields the protein CSARAPAGFTDTQYF.

This clonotype was recorded a few times. The V gene is TRBV20-1, the J gene TRBJ2-5, with D perhaps matching TRBD1 (5 bases). V was cut by 0 bases and J by 3 bases, with 14 bases left in between. The germline V gene encodes CDR1 DFQATT and CDR2 SNEGSKA (reference sequence). The CDR3 contains 15 residues. The DNA for the CDR3 is TGCAGTGCTAGAGATCCTGGCAGGGCGGAAGAGACCCAGTACTTC. Translation gives CSARDPGRAEETQYF.

The table lists this clonotype with a few counts. This rearrangement joins TRBV28 to TRBJ2-4, with a possible D match to TRBD1 (6 bases). From germline, CDR1 is MDHEN and CDR2 SYDVKM. The CDR3 spans 15 residues. Trimming took 5 bases from V and 2 from J, leaving 13 bases between them. CDR3 loop: CASSPSGVSKNIQYF. The DNA for the CDR3 is TGTGCCAGCAGTCCTTCAGGGGTGTCCAAAAACATTCAGTACTTC.

The gene calls are TRBV5-5 and TRBJ2-5, with D hard to call. Trimming pared 3 bases from V and 4 bases from J, leaving 16 bases between. Germline V lookup: CDR1 SGHKS, CDR2 YYEKEE (reference sequence). This CDR3 contains 15 residues. The CDR3 sequence: CASSSFFGGGETQYF. For the CDR3, the DNA is TGTGCCAGCAGCTCGTTTTTTGGTGGCGGAGAGACCCAGTACTTC.

The chain carries TRBV6-2 or TRBV6-3 and TRBJ2-5, with D perhaps matching TRBD1 (6 bases). TRBJ2-1 matches the DNA end more closely, so the J call is doubtful. CDR3 size: 16 residues. Germline-derived CDR1 and CDR2 are MNHEY and SVGEGT. CDR3 sequence (DNA): TGTGCCAGCAAAACAGGGAATGAAGGGTACCAAGAGACCCAGTTCTTC. Translated, it gives CASKTGNEGYQETQFF.

This clonotype has just a few counts. The gene calls are TRBV27 and TRBJ2-5; TRBD2 matches 10 bases. CDR1 and CDR2 from the germline V gene are MNHEY and SMNVEV (reference sequence). This CDR3 is built from 13 residues. Trimming took 6 bases from V and 5 from J; bases not matched to a gene: 3. CDR3 bases: TGTGCCAGCAGGCGTAGCGGGGGGGAGACCCAGTACTTC. It yields the protein CASRRSGGETQYF.

The rearrangement links TRBV20-1 to TRBJ2-7, with 8 bases identical to TRBD1. Germline CDR1 reads DFQATT; CDR2 reads SNEGSKA (reference sequence). The CDR3 runs to 14 residues. V shed 4 bases, J shed 2 bases, and the junction held 7 bases outside the gene matches. This CDR3 reads CSATQGDRPYEQYF. The CDR3 nucleotides read TGCAGTGCTACGCAGGGGGACAGGCCCTACGAGCAGTACTTC.

The J gene is TRBJ1-2, the V gene TRBV29-1; D ambiguous. The CDR3 covers 14 residues. Germline-derived CDR1 and CDR2 are SQVTM and ANQGSEA. Trimming took off 4 bases at V and 1 base at J, with 13 bases between the two ends. The CDR3 region is CSVVLIGNNYGYTF. The CDR3 nucleotides read TGCAGCGTTGTATTGATTGGGAATAACTATGGCTACACCTTC. Looking up the rest from reference TRBV29-1 and TRBJ1-2 gives the full variable domain: SAVISQKPSRDICQRGTSLTIQCQVDSQVTMMFWYRQQPGQSLTLIATANQGSEATYESGFVIDKFPISRPNLTFSTLTVSNMSPEDSSIYLCSVVLIGNNYGYTFGSGTRLTVV.

CDR3 nucleotide sequence: TGCAGTGCTAGCGCGGCTGCAAGGGGAGAGCAGTACTTC. This gives the protein CSASAAARGEQYF. This rearrangement joins TRBV20-1 to TRBJ2-7, with TRBD1 as a possible D gene (5 bases). V was clipped by 3 bases and J by 7 bases, with 16 bases between them. CDR3 length: 13 residues. In germline, CDR1 is DFQATT, CDR2 SNEGSKA (reference sequence).

This clonotype was picked up a small number of times. V gene TRBV5-5 combines with J gene TRBJ2-1; unclear D gene. CDR1 is SGHKS, CDR2 YYEKEE, per germline (reference sequence). The CDR3 sequence is 11 residues long. The ends were cut back, 3 bases at V and 8 bases at J, with 6 bases in the middle. The CDR3 region has the DNA TGTGCCAGCAGCTCCTCAGATGAGCAGTTCTTC. It translates to CASSSSDEQFF.

This clonotype has a handful of counts. The V and J genes are TRBV5-1 and TRBJ2-1; 7 positions agree with TRBD1. V was clipped by 7 bases and J by 1 base; unmatched bases: 14. The CDR3 length is 17 residues. Germline V gene data show CDR1 as SGHRS and CDR2 as YFSETQ. CDR3 DNA sequence: TGCGCCAGCCAACACTTCCCCGGGACAGCGTCCTACAATGAGCAGTTCTTC. Translated: CASQHFPGTASYNEQFF.

V and J are TRBV24-1 and TRBJ2-1; D gene uncertain. The CDR3 contains 11 residues. V dropped 8 bases and J dropped 4 bases, with 5 bases sitting between them. CDR1 KGHDR and CDR2 SFDVKD come from the germline V gene. The CDR3 loop is CATTGYNEQFF. The CDR3 DNA sequence: TGTGCCACCACAGGTTACAATGAGCAGTTCTTC.

The rearrangement joins TRBV12-3 or TRBV12-4 to TRBJ2-7; 9 nucleotides match TRBD2. With 3 bases clipped from V and 0 bases from J, the junction kept 3 bases outside the gene matches. This CDR3 is 15 amino acids long. The CDR3 DNA reads TGTGCCAGCAGTTTTAGACTAGCGGCCTCCTACGAGCAGTACTTC. Amino acids: CASSFRLAASYEQYF.

The sample holds many counts of this clonotype. This chain joins TRBV7-9 and TRBJ1-2; D gene ambiguous. This CDR3 spans 13 amino acids. Germline-derived CDR1 and CDR2 are SEHNR and FQNEAQ (reference sequence). Trimming shortened V by 6 bases and J by 2 bases, and 10 bases separated the two germline ends. CDR3 residues: CASSLVGNYGYTF. The CDR3 region has the DNA TGTGCCAGCAGTTTGGTAGGGAACTATGGCTACACCTTC. Using reference TRBV7-9 and TRBJ1-2 for the parts outside the CDR3, the full variable domain is DTGVSQNPRHKITKRGQNVTFRCDPISEHNRLYWYRQTLGQGPEFLTYFQNEAQLEKSRLLSDRFSAERPKGSFSTLEIQRTEQGDSAMYLCASSLVGNYGYTFGSGTRLTVV.